This T cell receptor beta chain was profiled in a study of CD8+ T cells in alopecia areata. The table lists this clone with a few counts. The treatment here: oral pan-JAK inhibitor, 5-10 mg twice daily. Following extraction, RNA underwent reverse transcription to cDNA, which served as the sequencing template. TCRdb's copy holds only in-frame clones and misses some; the assay was immunoSEQ multiplex PCR. The data hold about 190,000 clones, with roughly 64% observed a single time. The TCR originated in a human donor with alopecia areata. Sequenced material: CD4+ T cells sorted from blood, taken at week 4, from a patient treated with tofacitinib.

CDR3 nucleotides: TGCGCCAGCAACCCCGGGACCTTCCAAGAGACCCAGTACTTC. As protein: CASNPGTFQETQYF. The chain uses TRBV10-2 and TRBJ2-5; either TRBD1 or TRBD2 may supply D (5 bases each). The V end was cut by 7 bases, the J end by 1 base, with 13 bases between. Germline CDR1 WSHSY, CDR2 SAAADI. The CDR3 contains 14 residues.